This TCR beta chain was profiled in a study of CD8+ T cells in alopecia areata. Notes on the study in general: Scalp clonality decreased significantly with tofacitinib, and so did expanded CD8+ clones among the top 100. It was less clear whether patients shared TCRs than it was in mice, possibly because of HLA. Compared with normal scalp, lesional scalp had higher clonality and more expanded CD8+ clones.

The length of the CDR3 is 14 residues. Germline lookup yields CDR1 SQVTM and CDR2 ANQGSEA. V shed 3 bases and J 4 bases; nucleotides not matched to a gene: 5. Once RNA had been extracted, it was reverse transcribed into cDNA to act as the sequencing template. Clones were read by immunoSEQ multiplex PCR, and TCRdb kept only the in-frame ones, dropping some. This sample has 150,000 to 200,000 clones, with about 60% found just once. Stated treatment: oral pan-JAK inhibitor, 5-10 mg twice daily. On this clone itself: Its antigen is undetermined.

The clonotype was recovered from a human donor with alopecia areata. This chain joins TRBV29-1 and TRBJ2-7; TRBD1 aligns across 11 bases. The input for sequencing was CD4+ T cells sorted from blood, taken at week 24, from a patient treated with tofacitinib. In nucleotides, the CDR3 is TGCAGCGTTGACCCCGGGACAGGGGGATACGAGCAGTACTTC. Its protein product is CSVDPGTGGYEQYF.